This entry lists 18 T cell receptor beta chains sequenced from one sample in a study of blood T cell repertoires in COVID-19. Clones were read by immunoSEQ multiplex PCR, and TCRdb kept only the in-frame ones, dropping some. The top ten hold 6.2% of the sample, which has around 45,000 clones, roughly 71% seen once. The sample consisted of peripheral blood. All receptors derive from a man older than 75 with acute or convalescent COVID-19.

This clone was seen only once. The genes are TRBV9 and TRBJ2-2, with D maybe TRBD2 (7 bases). The germline V gene has CDR1 SGDLS and CDR2 YYNGEE. The CDR3 spans 18 residues. Trimming took off 5 bases at V and 3 bases at J, with 23 bases between the two ends. The CDR3 bases are TGTGCCAGCAGTGCCGGGGGCGGGAGAAATAGTGACACCGGGGAGCTGTTTTTT. Translated, it gives CASSAGGGRNSDTGELFF. The entire variable domain, with the rest obtained from reference TRBV9 and TRBJ2-2, is as follows: DSGVTQTPKHLITATGQRVTLRCSPRSGDLSVYWYQQSLDQGLQFLIQYYNGEERAKGNILERFSAQQFPDLHSELNLSSLELGDSALYFCASSAGGGRNSDTGELFFGEGSRLTVL.

This chain links TRBV15 with TRBJ1-2; TRBD1 agrees at 7 bases. The junction had 13 bases not matched to a gene; V was cut back by 3 bases and J by 0 bases. CDR1 and CDR2 (germline): LNHNV, YYDKDF (reference sequence). There are 18 residues in the CDR3. CDR3 coding DNA: TGTGCCACCAGCAGCGTTGTGGGCAGGGGGGCAGCTAACTATGGCTACACCTTC. It codes for CATSSVVGRGAANYGYTF.

This clone was counted a single time. This rearrangement joins TRBV9 to TRBJ1-4, with 10 bases matching TRBD1. V lost 3 bases to trimming and J lost 8 bases; unmatched junction nucleotides: 4. CDR3 length: 14 residues. Per the germline V gene, CDR1 is SGDLS and CDR2 is YYNGEE. In DNA, the CDR3 is TGTGCCAGCAGCGCGGGACAGGGGCAGGAAAAACTGTTTTTT. Its translation: CASSAGQGQEKLFF.

The chain joins TRBV9 to TRBJ1-1; D is ambiguous. CDR1 and CDR2 from the germline V gene are SGDLS and YYNGEE. This CDR3 spans 12 amino acids. V was cut by 0 bases and J by 8 bases, with 8 bases left in between. CDR3 region: CASSVGPGEAFF. The CDR3 region has the DNA TGTGCCAGCAGCGTAGGGCCCGGGGAAGCTTTCTTT. Full variable domain (remainder filled in from reference TRBV9 and TRBJ1-1): DSGVTQTPKHLITATGQRVTLRCSPRSGDLSVYWYQQSLDQGLQFLIQYYNGEERAKGNILERFSAQQFPDLHSELNLSSLELGDSALYFCASSVGPGEAFFGQGTRLTVV.

This clone was seen once. This sequence joins TRBV5-1 and TRBJ1-6; D remains unclear. CDR3 length equals 13 residues. V shed 4 bases and J shed 9 bases, with 11 bases lying between them. In germline, CDR1 is SGHRS, CDR2 YFSETQ. CDR3 loop: CASSPRNSSPLHF. CDR3 coding DNA: TGCGCCAGCAGCCCCCGTAACAGTTCACCCCTCCACTTT. Variable domain in full (rest from reference TRBV5-1 and TRBJ1-6): KAGVTQTPRYLIKTRGQQVTLSCSPISGHRSVSWYQQTPGQGLQFLFEYFSETQRNKGNFPGRFSGRQFSNSRSEMNVSTLELGDSALYLCASSPRNSSPLHFGNGTRLTVT.

The chain recombines TRBV30 with TRBJ1-2; possibly TRBD1 for D (5 bases). Germline-derived CDR1 and CDR2 are GTSNPN and SVGIG (reference sequence). This CDR3 region has 13 residues. V lost 3 bases to trimming and J lost 3 bases, with 11 bases between them. CDR3 coding DNA: TGTGCCTGGAGGGATGGGGCGTACTATGGCTACACCTTC. This encodes CAWRDGAYYGYTF.

The genes are TRBV7-8 and TRBJ1-5; D gene ambiguous. V was trimmed by 0 bases and J by 6 bases, leaving 9 bases between them. The CDR3 contains 14 residues. The germline V gene encodes CDR1 SGHVS and CDR2 FQNEAQ. Written as DNA, the CDR3 is TGTGCCAGCAGCTTAGCGGAGACCCCTCAGCCCCAGCATTTT. Translation gives CASSLAETPQPQHF.

In the case of this clone: Other nucleotide sequences in the sample specify the same CDR3. The V and J genes are TRBV3-1 (or the pseudogene TRBV3-2) and TRBJ1-3; D is unclear. Looked up from germline, CDR1 is LGHDT and CDR2 is YNNKEL (reference sequence). The CDR3 consists of 14 residues. Between the trimmed V and J ends, which lost 0 bases and 0 bases, there was a span of 3 bases. The CDR3 is CASSQDSSGNTIYF. CDR3 nucleotides: TGTGCCAGCAGCCAAGACAGCTCTGGAAACACCATATATTTT.

J is TRBJ1-2 and V is TRBV7-2, with 7 positions matching TRBD1. The CDR3 has 13 amino acids. Per the germline V gene, CDR1 is SGHTA and CDR2 is FQGNSA. V lost 9 bases and J lost 5; bases outside the gene matches: 9. The CDR3 is CASGGTASYGYTF. DNA for the CDR3: TGTGCCAGTGGCGGGACAGCCTCTTATGGCTACACCTTC.

This chain uses TRBV2 with TRBJ1-2, with D uncertain. The CDR3 is made up of 13 amino acids. Germline CDR1 is SNHLY and CDR2 is FYNNEI. The ends were cut back, 7 bases at V and 0 bases at J, with 9 bases in the middle. The CDR3 sequence: CASTYAANYGYTF. In nucleotides, the CDR3 is TGTGCCAGCACGTATGCAGCTAACTATGGCTACACCTTC.

There are a few counts of this clone. The chain carries TRBV19 and TRBJ2-3; D is ambiguous. CDR3 length equals 16 residues. Trimming shortened V by 5 bases and J by 0 bases, and 15 bases separated the two germline ends. Looked up from germline, CDR1 is LNHDA and CDR2 is SQIVND (reference sequence). The CDR3 sequence is CASSSRARVSTDTQYF. CDR3 bases: TGTGCCAGTAGTTCTAGAGCCCGGGTTAGCACAGATACGCAGTATTTT.

This clone came up a few times. The chain couples TRBV4-3 to TRBJ2-2; D might be TRBD2 (7 bases). Germline CDR1 and CDR2: LGHNA and YSLEER. Between the trimmed V and J ends, which lost 1 base and 1 base, there was a span of 10 bases. The CDR3 has 16 amino acids. CDR3: CASSQGGGQNTGELFF. The CDR3 DNA reads TGCGCCAGCAGCCAAGGGGGGGGCCAGAACACCGGGGAGCTGTTTTTT.

J is TRBJ1-6 and V is TRBV4-2; unclear D gene. Trimming removed 0 bases at V and 8 bases at J, with 11 bases between. CDR1 is LGHNA, CDR2 YNFKEQ, per germline. The CDR3 runs 15 residues. The CDR3 loop reads CASSQDRPQDSPLHF. The DNA of the CDR3 is TGTGCCAGCAGCCAAGATCGGCCCCAGGATTCACCCCTCCACTTT.

The V and J genes are TRBV4-3 and TRBJ1-2; D remains ambiguous. This CDR3 spans 15 amino acids. The germline V gene has CDR1 LGHNA and CDR2 YSLEER. V was trimmed by 0 bases and J by 4 bases, leaving 12 bases between them. CDR3: CASSQEYTVPYGYTF. As DNA, the CDR3 is TGCGCCAGCAGCCAAGAGTACACCGTGCCCTATGGCTACACCTTC.

V gene TRBV9 combines with J gene TRBJ1-5; D remains unclear. CDR1 SGDLS and CDR2 YYNGEE come from the germline V gene. Trimming took 4 bases from V and 3 from J, leaving 11 bases between them. This CDR3 spans 14 amino acids. The CDR3 DNA is TGTGCCAGCAGCCTAGCGGGGAACAATCAGCCCCAGCATTTT. Residues: CASSLAGNNQPQHF. Full variable domain (remainder filled in from reference TRBV9 and TRBJ1-5): DSGVTQTPKHLITATGQRVTLRCSPRSGDLSVYWYQQSLDQGLQFLIQYYNGEERAKGNILERFSAQQFPDLHSELNLSSLELGDSALYFCASSLAGNNQPQHFGDGTRLSIL.

This clone was detected only a few times. The chain carries TRBV2 and TRBJ2-1, with D perhaps TRBD1 (6 bases). Germline loops: CDR1 SNHLY, CDR2 FYNNEI. Trimming shortened V by 8 bases and J by 7 bases, and 9 bases separated the two germline ends. CDR3 length: 11 amino acids. CDR3 protein: CASQGRNEQFF. CDR3 DNA: TGTGCCAGCCAGGGGCGGAATGAGCAGTTCTTC.

J is TRBJ1-5 and V is TRBV11-2; D unresolved. The CDR3 is made up of 14 amino acids. Deletions cut 0 bases from V and 3 bases from J, with 6 bases between. Germline lookup yields CDR1 SGHAT and CDR2 FQNNGV. The DNA of the CDR3 is TGTGCCAGCAGCTTAGAGCGGGTCAATCAGCCCCAGCATTTT. This gives the protein CASSLERVNQPQHF.

V is TRBV6-6 and J is TRBJ1-1; a possible D gene is TRBD1 (6 bases). The CDR3 has 15 amino acids. Trimming left V 5 bases short and J 1 base short, with 14 bases between. Germline loops: CDR1 MNHNY, CDR2 SVGAGI (reference sequence). The CDR3 bases are TGTGCCAGCAGTCCGAGGGCAGGGGAGAACACTGAAGCTTTCTTT. It encodes CASSPRAGENTEAFF.